One and the same sample provided the 27 T cell receptor beta chains below, sequenced in a study of blood T cell repertoires in COVID-19. Sequencing was performed with immunoSEQ multiplex PCR; in TCRdb, only in-frame clones are kept and a portion is missing. Seen here are 55,000 or so clones, around four fifths observed once, and the top ten hold under 25%. Sequencing was carried out using peripheral blood. These receptors all come from a man aged 25-45 years with COVID-19, enrolled during active disease.

This clone has a handful of counts. This sample also contains other DNA sequences that code for the same CDR3. This chain connects TRBV27 to TRBJ1-5, with D perhaps TRBD1 (5 bases). In germline, CDR1 is MNHEY, CDR2 SMNVEV (reference sequence). This CDR3 has 14 residues. V shed 0 bases and J shed 2 bases, with 5 bases lying between them. In DNA form, the CDR3 reads TGTGCCAGCAGTTTATCAGGGGGCAATCAGCCCCAGCATTTT. Its protein is CASSLSGGNQPQHF.

The chain uses TRBV28 and TRBJ2-2, with D possibly being TRBD1 (7 bases). Germline CDR1 and CDR2: MDHEN and SYDVKM. This CDR3 comprises 19 residues. Trimming took off 4 bases at V and 3 bases at J, with 24 bases between the two ends. This CDR3 is CASSSTDRVGTGDTGELFF. The DNA of the CDR3 is TGTGCCAGCAGTTCCACAGACAGGGTCGGCACGGGGGACACCGGGGAGCTGTTTTTT.

The chain couples TRBV7-2 to TRBJ2-3; 7 bases fit TRBD2. Germline assignment: CDR1 SGHTA and CDR2 FQGNSA. The CDR3 contains 18 residues. The V segment lost 2 bases and the J segment 2 bases; nucleotides outside the gene matches: 13. DNA of the CDR3: TGTGCCAGCAGCTTATCCCAGGTCGGGGGGTTTAACACAGATACGCAGTATTTT. Translation: CASSLSQVGGFNTDTQYF.

J is TRBJ2-7 and V is TRBV28; 7 bases align to TRBD2. CDR3 length: 14 amino acids. V lost 3 bases to trimming and J lost 6 bases; unmatched junction nucleotides: 8. Germline-derived CDR1 and CDR2 are MDHEN and SYDVKM. The CDR3 bases are TGTGCCAGCAGTTTCGCGGGAGAGTGGCGCGAGCAGTACTTC. Residues: CASSFAGEWREQYF.

The chain uses TRBV23-1 and TRBJ2-5, with 8 bases aligning to TRBD1. TRBV23-1 is an open reading frame, and its role is uncertain. This CDR3 is 15 amino acids long. After removal of 3 bases from V and 7 bases from J, the junction contained 10 bases not matched to a gene. Written as DNA, the CDR3 is TGCGCCAGCAGTCATTCGGACAGGGTAGGGTGGACCCAGTACTTC. Translating it yields CASSHSDRVGWTQYF.

The chain joins TRBV7-9 to TRBJ1-1, with D perhaps matching TRBD1 (5 bases). The length of the CDR3 is 14 residues. With 3 bases removed from V and 10 bases from J, the gap between germline ends came to 18 bases. CDR1 and CDR2 from the germline V gene are SEHNR and FQNEAQ (reference sequence). The CDR3, as DNA: TGTGCCAGCAGCTTGGCGGGGGAGAGGGTGTTAGCTTTCTTT. Its translation is CASSLAGERVLAFF.

In its sample, this clone was seen once. This chain joins TRBV5-6 and TRBJ2-5; D may be TRBD2 (5 bases). The CDR3 loop spans 16 amino acids. Trimming removed 0 bases at V and 4 bases at J, with 16 bases between. Germline CDR1 is SGHDT and CDR2 is YYEEEE. This chain's CDR3 is CASSLGSTGRGETQYF. CDR3 nucleotides: TGTGCCAGCAGCTTGGGGTCGACGGGTCGGGGAGAGACCCAGTACTTC.

The chain uses TRBV14 and TRBJ2-1, with 14 bases aligning to TRBD2. Germline CDR1 and CDR2: SGHDN and FVKESK. J was trimmed by 12 bases and V by 3 bases; bases with no gene match: 1. The CDR3 is 13 residues long. Written as DNA, the CDR3 is TGTGCCAGCAGCCAGGGACTAGCGGGGGTGCAGTTCTTC. The encoded protein is CASSQGLAGVQFF.

This chain connects TRBV7-8 to TRBJ1-1; D may be TRBD1 (6 bases). The CDR3 spans 11 residues. In germline, CDR1 is SGHVS, CDR2 FQNEAQ. V was cut by 1 base and J by 11 bases, with 8 bases left in between. The CDR3 nucleotides are TGTGCCAGCAGCTTAGGGCAGGGGGCTTTCTTT. This encodes CASSLGQGAFF.

This chain joins TRBV7-9 and TRBJ1-1, with 11 bases aligning to TRBD1. This CDR3 contains 15 residues. Per the germline V gene, CDR1 is SEHNR and CDR2 is FQNEAQ (reference sequence). Losses at the gene ends were 1 base for V and 4 bases for J; bases not matched to a gene: 2. The CDR3 sequence is CASSLVGTGGTEAFF. In DNA, the CDR3 is TGTGCCAGCAGCTTAGTCGGGACAGGGGGCACTGAAGCTTTCTTT.

The chain carries TRBV20-1 and TRBJ1-3; 7 nucleotides agree with TRBD1. There are 16 residues in the CDR3. The trim removed 3 bases at V and 9 bases at J, leaving 17 bases unmatched. CDR1 and CDR2 from the germline V gene are DFQATT and SNEGSKA (reference sequence). The CDR3, as DNA: TGCAGTGCTAGTTACACTACGGGACAGCCAAAACCCACCATATATTTT. As protein: CSASYTTGQPKPTIYF.

The chain joins TRBV5-1 to TRBJ2-5; no reliable D call. CDR1 is SGHRS and CDR2 is YFSETQ in the germline V gene. The CDR3 spans 13 residues. Trimming removed 3 bases from V and 0 bases from J, with 6 bases in between. As DNA, the CDR3 is TGCGCCAGCAGCTACGGGTACCAAGAGACCCAGTACTTC. This codes for CASSYGYQETQYF.

The chain employs TRBV5-5 and TRBJ2-7; 9 positions agree with TRBD1. Germline V gene data show CDR1 as SGHKS and CDR2 as YYEKEE (reference sequence). The V gene end was trimmed by 4 bases and the J gene end by 3 bases; junction bases not matched to a gene: 8. CDR3 length equals 15 residues. CDR3 protein: CASSDLGQGIYEQYF. The CDR3 nucleotides read TGTGCCAGCAGCGACCTAGGACAGGGGATCTACGAGCAGTACTTC.

A few counts support this clone. The chain combines TRBV11-3 with TRBJ2-3; 10 bases align to TRBD1. The length of the CDR3 is 12 residues. Germline CDR1 reads SGHNT; CDR2 reads YENEEA. J was trimmed by 15 bases and V by 4 bases; bases with no gene match: 7. CDR3 in DNA: TGTGCCAGCAGCTCAACCGGGACAGGGGAATATTTT. Its protein product is CASSSTGTGEYF.

V gene TRBV7-9 combines with J gene TRBJ2-7, with 8 bases matching TRBD1. With 4 bases clipped from V and 6 bases from J, the junction kept 11 bases outside the gene matches. The CDR3 loop spans 15 amino acids. Germline CDR1 reads SEHNR; CDR2 reads FQNEAQ (reference sequence). The CDR3 region has the DNA TGTGCCAGCAGCTCTCACCCCTACGACAGGGGCGAGCAGTACTTC. This gives the protein CASSSHPYDRGEQYF.

J is TRBJ1-6 and V is TRBV7-3; possible D gene TRBD1, 5 bases. V was clipped by 0 bases and J by 8 bases, with 11 bases between them. CDR1 is SGHTA, CDR2 FQGTGA, per germline. The CDR3 is 15 residues long. Here the CDR3 DNA reads TGTGCCAGCAGCTTAACGGGGACGGGAGATTCACCCCTCCACTTT. It codes for CASSLTGTGDSPLHF.

V and J are TRBV4-1 and TRBJ1-3; TRBD1 agrees at 7 bases. The CDR3 runs 14 residues. Germline CDR1 is MGHRA and CDR2 is YSYEKL. V shed 5 bases and J 5 bases; nucleotides not matched to a gene: 6. In DNA form, the CDR3 reads TGCGCCAGCAGCTTCCAGACAGGGCGAAACACCATATATTTT. Its protein product is CASSFQTGRNTIYF.

This chain joins TRBV12-3 or TRBV12-4 and TRBJ2-4; TRBD1 matches at 8 bases. With V trimmed by 4 bases and J by 6 bases, 2 bases remained unmatched. This CDR3 has 13 residues. CDR3 sequence: CASSSTGGNIQYF. In DNA form, the CDR3 reads TGTGCCAGCAGTTCAACAGGGGGAAACATTCAGTACTTC.

This clone was counted a single time. The rearrangement uses TRBV6-2 or TRBV6-3 and TRBJ2-3; perhaps TRBD1 as D (5 bases). V lost 5 bases, J lost 3 bases, and 15 bases lay in between. The germline V gene encodes CDR1 MNHEY and CDR2 SVGEGT. The CDR3 loop spans 15 amino acids. The CDR3 coding sequence is TGTGCCAGCAGTACCCGGACAAGGGGAACAGATACGCAGTATTTT. Translated: CASSTRTRGTDTQYF.

The genes are TRBV7-9 and TRBJ2-7, with D unclear. With 1 base removed from V and 5 bases from J, the gap between germline ends came to 3 bases. CDR3 size: 11 residues. Germline CDR1 and CDR2: SEHNR and FQNEAQ (reference sequence). The CDR3 protein is CASSLVNEQYF. The CDR3 nucleotides read TGTGCCAGCAGCTTAGTTAACGAGCAGTACTTC.

V is TRBV5-4 and J is TRBJ2-5, with D possibly TRBD2 on 6 matching bases. This CDR3 spans 15 amino acids. V lost 4 bases and J 5 bases, leaving 18 bases between the germline ends. CDR1 and CDR2 (germline): SGHNT, YYREEE (reference sequence). The CDR3 nucleotides read TGTGCCAGCAGCGTCGGGACTCCGTCCGAGGAGACCCAGTACTTC. Its protein is CASSVGTPSEETQYF.

This rearrangement joins TRBV10-3 to TRBJ2-2; unclear D gene. Germline V gene data show CDR1 as ENHRY and CDR2 as SYGVKD. Trimming removed 7 bases at V and 4 bases at J, with 16 bases between. This CDR3 has 15 residues. In DNA, the CDR3 is TGTGCCATCATGGCGATAGAGGCGCCCACCGGGGAGCTGTTTTTT. This translates into CAIMAIEAPTGELFF.

This chain joins TRBV24-1 and TRBJ2-7; D might be TRBD2 (6 bases). In germline, CDR1 is KGHDR, CDR2 SFDVKD. The CDR3 runs 14 residues. Deletions cut 5 bases from V and 0 bases from J, with 10 bases between. DNA for the CDR3: TGTGCCACCAGTGGTAGCGGTATCTCCTACGAGCAGTACTTC. Protein product: CATSGSGISYEQYF.

This clone has just one count. This chain connects TRBV10-3 to TRBJ2-3; possible D gene TRBD2, 5 bases. The CDR3 spans 13 residues. Deletions cut 7 bases from V and 0 bases from J, with 8 bases between. CDR1 is ENHRY and CDR2 is SYGVKD in the germline V gene. The CDR3 DNA is TGTGCCATCAATAGCGCCAGCACAGATACGCAGTATTTT. It translates to CAINSASTDTQYF.

The V gene is TRBV6-4, the J gene TRBJ2-3; the D gene is possibly TRBD2 (6 bases). There are 14 residues in the CDR3. The V gene's germline CDR1 is MRHNA and CDR2 SNTAGT. Between the trimmed V and J ends, which lost 3 bases and 2 bases, there was a span of 9 bases. In DNA, the CDR3 is TGTGCCAGCAGTGAGGGGGGTTCCACAGATACGCAGTATTTT. Translation: CASSEGGSTDTQYF.

V gene TRBV28 combines with J gene TRBJ2-1; D is ambiguous. This CDR3 comprises 15 residues. Trimming cost V 8 bases and J 6 bases, with 20 bases left between them. Germline lookup yields CDR1 MDHEN and CDR2 SYDVKM. The CDR3 loop reads CASLSDTIVFNEQFF. In DNA form, the CDR3 reads TGTGCCAGCTTAAGTGACACAATTGTTTTCAATGAGCAGTTCTTC.

This clone rates as medium-sized. The chain joins TRBV19 to TRBJ2-3; 11 nucleotides align to TRBD2. Germline values: CDR1 LNHDA, CDR2 SQIVND (reference sequence). V dropped 8 bases and J dropped 7; count of bases not matched to a gene: 11. CDR3 size: 15 residues. The CDR3 reads CASATSGSSGNTQYF. CDR3 DNA sequence: TGTGCCAGTGCTACTAGCGGGAGCTCCGGGAATACGCAGTATTTT.